The rows below give T cell receptor beta chains drawn from one sample of a study of cytomegalovirus exposure and HLA in healthy donors. Measured with immunoSEQ multiplex PCR; TCRdb has only the in-frame clones, and not every one. The sample comprises some 160,000 clones, 60% to 85% of which are singletons, and around 6% rests with the top ten. The sequencing sample was made of PBMCs. Receptor source: a middle-aged man in good health and CMV-seronegative. Each CDR3 is given with its conserved first and last residue. A D gene is named only where the DNA matches it firmly. The size entry is marked missing in some rows and otherwise reads once, few, many or a size class.

clone_size,d_call,v_call,j_call,cdr3_length,cdr3_nt,cdr3_aa
NA,TRBD1,TRBV27,TRBJ2-1,15,TGTGCCAGCAGCCACAGGGGGCGCGGGGGCAATGAGCAGTTCTTC,CASSHRGRGGNEQFF
NA,TRBD1,TRBV30,TRBJ1-1,14,TGTGCCTGGAGGACCGGGACAGGGCGCACTGAAGCTTTCTTT,CAWRTGTGRTEAFF
NA,TRBD2,TRBV2,TRBJ2-7,16,TGTGCCAGCAGTGAACGCCTAGCGGAATTCTCCTACGAGCAGTACTTC,CASSERLAEFSYEQYF
NA,NA,TRBV12-5,TRBJ2-7,15,TGTGCTAGTGGTTGGGGGGACAGAGGGCCGGGGGAGCAGTACTTC,CASGWGDRGPGEQYF
NA,TRBD2,TRBV11-2,TRBJ2-2,16,TGTGCCAGCAGCTCAATAAGCGGGGGTAACACCGGGGAGCTGTTTTTT,CASSSISGGNTGELFF
NA,NA,TRBV4-3,TRBJ2-3,16,TGCGCCAGCAGCCGGTTGGGAACAGGCCCAGGGTATACGCAGTATTTT,CASSRLGTGPGYTQYF
NA,NA,TRBV4-3,TRBJ2-7,14,TGCGCCAGCAGCCAATTCGGGGGACCATACGAGCAGTACTTC,CASSQFGGPYEQYF
NA,NA,TRBV10-1,TRBJ2-2,17,TGCGCCAGCAGTGATCACAAACCCCGGGGTCGGGCCGGGGAGCTGTTTTTT,CASSDHKPRGRAGELFF
NA,TRBD1,TRBV7-6,TRBJ1-2,14,TGTGCCAGCAGCCCCAACAGGGGGCGTTATGGCTACACCTTC,CASSPNRGRYGYTF
NA,NA,TRBV9,TRBJ2-3,16,TGTGCCAGCAGCGTAGTAGGAACGGGAAGCCGCGGTACGCAGTATTTT,CASSVVGTGSRGTQYF
NA,TRBD1,TRBV5-1,TRBJ1-2,16,TGCGCCAGCAGCTTCGGGGGTCGGAAGGGGGCAGATGGCTACACCTTC,CASSFGGRKGADGYTF
NA,TRBD1,TRBV6-1,TRBJ2-7,15,TGTGCCAGCAGTGAAGTTCACAGGGGGGCCTACGAGCAGTACTTC,CASSEVHRGAYEQYF
NA,TRBD1,TRBV14,TRBJ2-1,15,TGTGCCAGCAGCCAAGCAGGCAGGGGGCGGAATGAGCAGTTCTTC,CASSQAGRGRNEQFF
NA,NA,TRBV4-3,TRBJ1-2,17,TGCGCCAGCAGCCAACAAACCGGGACATCCCTTCCTATGGGCCACACCTTC,CASSQQTGTSLPMGHTF
NA,TRBD2,TRBV7-2,TRBJ2-5,15,TGTGCCAGCAGCTTAGGGACTAGCGGGAGCGAGACCCAGTACTTC,CASSLGTSGSETQYF
NA,NA,TRBV7-8,TRBJ1-1,14,TGTGCCAGCAGCTTGCACATTCTGTTCGCTGAAGCTTTCTTT,CASSLHILFAEAFF
once,TRBD1,TRBV7-9,TRBJ2-3,16,TGTGCCAGCAGCTCCGGGGACAGGGGGCTAACAGATACGCAGTATTTT,CASSSGDRGLTDTQYF
few,NA,TRBV7-2,TRBJ2-1,14,TGTGCCAGCAGCTTAACCAGGATGAACAATGAGCAGTTCTTC,CASSLTRMNNEQFF
NA,NA,TRBV6-5,TRBJ1-5,14,TGTGCCAGCGGGGCTGGCAGGCGAAATCAGCCCCAGCATTTT,CASGAGRRNQPQHF
NA,NA,TRBV6-5,TRBJ1-4,13,TGTGCCAGCAGTTACTCGATAGATGAAAAACTGTTTTTT,CASSYSIDEKLFF
NA,TRBD2,TRBV11-2,TRBJ2-1,15,TGTGCCAGCAGCTATCCGGGACTAGCGGACAATGAGCAGTTCTTC,CASSYPGLADNEQFF
NA,TRBD1,TRBV18,TRBJ1-1,15,TGTGCCAGCTCATTGGGAACAGGGGCTACAAGGGTAGCTTTCTTT,CASSLGTGATRVAFF
NA,TRBD2,TRBV6-1,TRBJ2-7,14,TGTGCCAGCAGTGCCGGGACTACCTCCTACGAGCAGTACTTC,CASSAGTTSYEQYF
few,TRBD1,TRBV4-3,TRBJ1-1,15,TGCGCCAGCAGCCAAGTATCAGGGGGCTGGGCTGAAGCTTTCTTT,CASSQVSGGWAEAFF